These 26 T cell receptor beta chains came from one sample sequenced in a study of blood T cells in healthy people across ages. With a J-beta primer mix and a sample-barcoded 5' primer, a second PCR ran about 6 to 11 cycles. TCRdb re-analysed the 5' RACE reads in MiXCR, keeping a single row per CDR3 protein. The table has approximately 1,000,000 distinct CDR3 sequences, more than 35% seen once. Sequenced material: blood. Receptor source: a woman aged 55-69 years in good health.

This clonotype showed up just a few times. CDR3 sequence reads: CSVEDLGSGASDEQFF. The DNA for the CDR3 is TGCAGCGTTGAAGATCTCGGCTCCGGGGCGAGTGATGAGCAGTTCTTC. This chain uses TRBV29-1 with TRBJ2-1, with D perhaps given as TRBD1 or TRBD2 (5 bases each). Trimming stripped 0 bases from V and 8 bases from J, with 20 bases between. The germline gives CDR1 SQVTM, CDR2 ANQGSEA. The CDR3 is 16 residues long.

This chain joins TRBV6-5 and TRBJ2-1; 7 bases align to TRBD1. This CDR3 has 15 residues. The ends lost 6 bases at V and 0 bases at J; junction bases unmatched: 5. Germline CDR1 and CDR2: MNHEY and SVGAGI. CDR3: CASRPGGSSYNEQFF. The CDR3 DNA reads as TGTGCCAGCAGACCAGGGGGAAGCTCCTACAATGAGCAGTTCTTC.

V and J are TRBV27 and TRBJ2-1, with a weak D call TRBD2 (6 bases). CDR3 length: 14 residues. Trimming removed 3 bases at V and 5 bases at J, with 11 bases between. Germline CDR1 MNHEY, CDR2 SMNVEV (reference sequence). CDR3 residues: CASSFGTGNNEQFF. The CDR3 coding sequence is TGTGCCAGCAGTTTCGGGACTGGAAACAATGAGCAGTTCTTC.

As regards this clonotype: A read error may explain this, as a much larger clone is one base away. The chain joins TRBV29-1 to TRBJ2-1; 7 positions agree with TRBD2. Germline V lookup: CDR1 SQVTM, CDR2 ANQGSEA. Germline trimming cut 7 bases from V and 7 bases from J; bases unmatched to any gene: 10. The CDR3 is 13 amino acids. The CDR3, as DNA: TGCAGCGGGGGACTAACGGGAGCTAATGAGCAGTTCTTC. It yields the protein CSGGLTGANEQFF.

This clonotype has only a few counts. The chain is built from TRBV5-1 and TRBJ2-1, with 13 bases lining up with TRBD2. Per the germline V gene, CDR1 is SGHRS and CDR2 is YFSETQ. J was trimmed by 0 bases and V by 4 bases; bases with no gene match: 4. CDR3 size: 17 residues. The CDR3 sequence: CASSPGLAGVSYNEQFF. The CDR3 DNA sequence: TGCGCCAGCAGCCCCGGACTAGCGGGAGTCTCCTACAATGAGCAGTTCTTC.

The J gene is TRBJ2-1, the V gene TRBV12-3 or TRBV12-4; 13 nucleotides align to TRBD2. The CDR3 runs to 19 residues. V shed 1 base and J 1 base; nucleotides not matched to a gene: 7. CDR3 in DNA: TGTGCCAGCAGTTTAGGGACTAGCGGGAGTTCCCCTTCCTACAATGAGCAGTTCTTC. This gives the protein CASSLGTSGSSPSYNEQFF.

The chain links TRBV20-1 to TRBJ2-3; TRBD2 matches 10 bases. The V gene end was trimmed by 5 bases and the J gene end by 0 bases; junction bases not matched to a gene: 2. Germline-derived CDR1 and CDR2 are DFQATT and SNEGSKA (reference sequence). There are 14 residues in the CDR3. The CDR3 coding sequence is TGCAGTGCTGCTAGCGGGAGTAGCACAGATACGCAGTATTTT. Translating gives CSAASGSSTDTQYF.

This clonotype has a handful of counts. V and J are TRBV2 and TRBJ2-7; no definite D call. The V gene lost 3 bases and the J gene lost 6 bases, with 15 bases spanning the gap. This CDR3 has 14 amino acids. Per the germline V gene, CDR1 is SNHLY and CDR2 is FYNNEI. The CDR3 DNA follows: TGTGCCAGCAGTGACACCGATCCTCCCATCGAGCAGTACTTC. Translated: CASSDTDPPIEQYF.

The gene calls are TRBV7-8 and TRBJ2-3; 13 bases match TRBD2. V lost 4 bases, J lost 0 bases, and 13 bases stayed unmatched. This CDR3 region has 20 residues. Germline lookup yields CDR1 SGHVS and CDR2 FQNEAQ. CDR3 sequence: CASSYPTSGGPTLSTDTQYF. CDR3 nucleotides: TGTGCCAGCAGCTACCCGACTAGCGGGGGGCCCACCCTTAGCACAGATACGCAGTATTTT.

This clonotype was observed a handful of times. The chain uses TRBV6-2 or TRBV6-3 and TRBJ2-7, with 8 bases identical to TRBD2. The junction had 10 bases not matched to a gene; V was cut back by 7 bases and J by 5 bases. The CDR3 has 14 residues. Germline V gene sequence: CDR1 MNHEY, CDR2 SVGEGT. CDR3 amino acids: CASKRSGSNDEQYF. In DNA form, the CDR3 reads TGTGCCAGCAAGAGAAGCGGGAGTAACGACGAGCAGTACTTC.

This clonotype was counted at least ten times. J is TRBJ2-5 and V is TRBV6-6, with a tentative D call TRBD1 (6 bases). Trimming shortened V by 0 bases and J by 0 bases, and 8 bases separated the two germline ends. Per the germline V gene, CDR1 is MNHNY and CDR2 is SVGAGI (reference sequence). The CDR3 has 15 amino acids. The CDR3 is CASSYSRGYQETQYF. In DNA form, the CDR3 reads TGTGCCAGCAGTTACTCGAGGGGGTACCAAGAGACCCAGTACTTC.

With respect to this clonotype: Just one base apart from a much larger clone, this may be a read error. The gene calls are TRBV27 and TRBJ2-7, with 7 bases fitting TRBD1. Germline-derived CDR1 and CDR2 are MNHEY and SMNVEV (reference sequence). The CDR3 length is 14 residues. CDR3 bases: TGTGCCAGCAGTTCCCGGGACAGTTCCTGCGAGCAGTACTTC. The encoded protein is CASSSRDSSCEQYF.

This clonotype was counted between two and nine times. The chain links TRBV27 to TRBJ2-7, with TRBD1 matching over 9 bases. Germline-derived CDR1 and CDR2 are MNHEY and SMNVEV (reference sequence). Germline trimming cut 5 bases from V and 6 bases from J; bases unmatched to any gene: 11. The CDR3 sequence is 15 residues long. CDR3: CASSPLRDRVSEQYF. CDR3 in DNA: TGTGCCAGCAGTCCCCTCCGGGACAGGGTTTCCGAGCAGTACTTC.

The gene calls are TRBV9 and TRBJ1-2, with 9 positions matching TRBD1. Germline V gene data show CDR1 as SGDLS and CDR2 as YYNGEE. This CDR3 contains 15 residues. V trimming: 0 bases; J trimming: 4 bases; junction bases outside the gene matches: 4. The CDR3 loop is CASSVGLDRGYGYTF. The CDR3 DNA reads as TGTGCCAGCAGCGTAGGCTTGGACAGGGGCTATGGCTACACCTTC.

CDR3 residues: CASSESGQGGQPQHF. CDR3 bases: TGTGCCAGCAGTGAATCTGGGCAGGGTGGTCAGCCCCAGCATTTT. The genes are TRBV6-1 and TRBJ1-5; possible D gene TRBD1, 5 bases. The CDR3 covers 15 residues. The germline V and J ends were trimmed by 2 bases and 6 bases, with 14 bases remaining between them. The germline V gene encodes CDR1 MNHNS and CDR2 SASEGT.

This clonotype was seen many times. The V and J genes are TRBV9 and TRBJ2-3, with TRBD2 identical over 8 bases. In germline, CDR1 is SGDLS, CDR2 YYNGEE. The CDR3 is 16 residues long. V trimming: 5 bases; J trimming: 1 base; junction bases outside the gene matches: 9. The CDR3 region is CASSAPRTSRTDTQYF. CDR3 DNA sequence: TGTGCCAGCAGTGCACCTCGGACTAGCCGCACAGATACGCAGTATTTT.

The chain employs TRBV12-3 or TRBV12-4 and TRBJ2-3; 8 nucleotides match TRBD2. V shed 2 bases and J 0 bases; nucleotides not matched to a gene: 7. CDR3 size: 17 residues. For the CDR3, the DNA is TGTGCCAGCAGTTTACTACTAGCGGCCGGGAGCACAGATACGCAGTATTTT. It encodes CASSLLLAAGSTDTQYF.

Regarding this clonotype: Germline and junction disagree at one end, which may indicate a read error. V usage is TRBV7-9 and J usage is TRBJ2-1, with no clear D. Per germline, CDR1 SEHNR and CDR2 FQNEAQ (reference sequence). This CDR3 has 13 residues. The CDR3 coding sequence is TGTACCAGCAGCCCGGGCTCCTACAATGAGCAGTTCTTC. This translates into CTSSPGSYNEQFF.

This clonotype came up a few times. The chain couples TRBV12-3 or TRBV12-4 to TRBJ2-7; D uncertain. The V end lost 5 bases, the J end lost 6 bases, and 14 bases lay between the germline ends. This CDR3 region has 13 residues. The CDR3 region is CASSVRIGGEQYF. CDR3 bases: TGTGCCAGCAGTGTAAGGATTGGTGGCGAGCAGTACTTC.

A remark on this clonotype: The final CDR3 position lacks the conserved phenylalanine or tryptophan, pointing to a likely read error. The V and J genes are TRBV5-1 and TRBJ2-6; the match to TRBD1 covers 9 bases. The J segment lost 0 bases and the V segment lost 4 bases, leaving 14 bases of the junction unmatched. Germline V lookup: CDR1 SGHRS, CDR2 YFSETQ. This CDR3 spans 20 amino acids. The CDR3 nucleotides read TGCGCCAGCAGCATGGGGCCCCGGGACAGGGACACCTCTGGGGCCAACGTCCTGACTATC. This translates into CASSMGPRDRDTSGANVLTI.

The rearrangement uses TRBV2 and TRBJ1-2, with 7 bases fitting TRBD1. The CDR3 contains 13 residues. V lost 7 bases to trimming and J lost 3 bases; unmatched junction nucleotides: 5. From germline, CDR1 is SNHLY and CDR2 FYNNEI. The CDR3 protein is CASNPGQDYGYTF. Written as DNA, the CDR3 is TGTGCCAGCAATCCCGGACAGGACTATGGCTACACCTTC.

This clonotype occurred a few times. This sequence joins TRBV7-6 and TRBJ1-2, with D hard to call. The germline V gene encodes CDR1 SGHVS and CDR2 FNYEAQ. This CDR3 contains 16 residues. Trimming took 7 bases from V and 4 from J, leaving 22 bases between them. CDR3 DNA sequence: TGTGCCAGCATCAACCGTGGTAGTCCACGGACCTATGGCTACACCTTC. Translation gives CASINRGSPRTYGYTF. Complete variable domain (other parts from reference TRBV7-6 and TRBJ1-2): GAGVSQSPRYKVTKRGQDVALRCDPISGHVSLYWYRQALGQGPEFLTYFNYEAQQDKSGLPNDRFSAERPEGSISTLTIQRTEQRDSAMYRCASINRGSPRTYGYTFGSGTRLTVV.

This clonotype has at least ten counts. The V call is TRBV11-2, the J call TRBJ2-3, with 13 bases fitting TRBD2. Germline V lookup: CDR1 SGHAT, CDR2 FQNNGV. V shed 6 bases and J 2 bases; nucleotides not matched to a gene: 8. The CDR3 is 17 residues long. The DNA for the CDR3 is TGTGCCAGCAGATCACCCGGGACTAGCGGGACCACAGATACGCAGTATTTT. Protein: CASRSPGTSGTTDTQYF.

V and J are TRBV29-1 and TRBJ2-3, with 7 bases fitting TRBD1. This CDR3 comprises 13 residues. Germline V gene data show CDR1 as SQVTM and CDR2 as ANQGSEA. J gave up 2 bases and V 6 bases, and 5 bases lay outside the gene matches. The CDR3 nucleotides read TGCAGCGTAGTAGGGACAGTCACAGATACGCAGTATTTT. Protein product: CSVVGTVTDTQYF.

The rearrangement links TRBV20-1 to TRBJ2-5; D is ambiguous. Germline V CDR1 and CDR2: DFQATT, SNEGSKA (reference sequence). CDR3 length equals 11 residues. V was pared by 0 bases and J by 4 bases, with 3 bases between. CDR3 region: CSAREVETQYF. For the CDR3, the DNA is TGCAGTGCTAGAGAGGTAGAGACCCAGTACTTC.

Regarding this clonotype: Relative to the germline gene, one junction end is altered; a read error may explain this. This chain links TRBV9 with TRBJ2-4; 7 bases are shared with TRBD1. The tail of the sequence fits TRBJ2-7 better, so the J call may be wrong. Germline CDR1 SGDLS, CDR2 YYNGEE. The CDR3 is 14 residues long. CDR3 amino acids: CAGSVRQQGNEQYF. CDR3 DNA: TGTGCCGGCAGCGTCAGACAACAGGGGAACGAGCAGTACTTC.